This T cell receptor (beta chain) was observed in a study of beta chain features in type 1 diabetes. Findings and caveats of the study: VDJ junctions from patients with type 1 diabetes contained fewer insertions and more deletions. Shorter TCRB CDR3s, moderately but significantly so, marked every one of the four CD4+ subsets in Type 1 diabetes patients.

Isolated RNA was reverse transcribed in full, so expressed TCRB transcripts were sequenced. TCRdb's copy holds only in-frame clones and misses some; the assay was immunoSEQ multiplex PCR. The table has about 710,000 clones, around 15% seen once. As for this clone: The antigen remains unidentified. The identical CDR3 is also encoded by other nucleotide sequences in the sample.

Germline V gene data show CDR1 as GTSNPN and CDR2 as SVGIG (reference sequence). Trimming shortened V by 3 bases and J by 7 bases, and 13 bases separated the two germline ends. CDR3 length: 13 residues. This TCR was recovered from a man between 18 and 35 years old with type 1 diabetes. Sequenced sample: naive CD4+ T cells from blood. This rearrangement joins TRBV30 to TRBJ1-5; a possible D gene is TRBD1 (5 bases). CDR3 protein: CAWSPVGGQPQHF. The DNA of the CDR3 is TGTGCCTGGAGCCCAGTGGGGGGGCAGCCCCAGCATTTT.